This T cell receptor beta chain emerged from a study of T-cell reconstitution after alpha-beta-depleted transplantation in children (dated by TCRdb to 2016 to 2017). General notes on the study: The study quantitatively tracked T-cell immune reconstitution after TCRalphabeta/CD19-depleted allogeneic hematopoietic cell transplantation in children using TCR repertoire profiling. On the study overall, not on this receptor specifically: Over subsequent months, a decline in hyperexpanded clone frequencies was noted, and after one year, T-cell counts and TCRbeta diversity were mostly ascribed to newly produced T cells. The high TCRbeta diversity at day 60 in some patients was ascribed to recipient T cells and intrathymic progenitors that had survived conditioning. Apparently early alphabetaT-cell count recovery about two months after transplant reportedly relied on only several hundred rapidly expanded clones derived from non-depleted graft cells.

As to this clonotype: Its antigen is not yet known. The record has no base qualities; no much larger clone is one base away.

To prepare the library, PCR was applied. The instrument given in TCRdb is Illumina HiSeq 2500. Molecular barcoding was employed in the preparation of TCR libraries, with unique molecular identifiers being used to normalize TCRbeta repertoire quantification. In-frame beta chains were kept once TCRdb had trimmed the public reads at Q25 with fastp and called clones with MiXCR. Rows are combined by CDR3 protein, so each entry shows the most common genes and DNA. In this sample the table shows about 460,000 distinct CDR3 sequences, 10% to 12% of which occur a single time. The ten largest clones add up to 11% to 15% of the sample. Per the publication, the treatment or condition label means: allogeneic hematopoietic cell transplantation with graft depleted of TCRalphabeta T cells and CD19 B cells. The children who served as transplant recipients had been given grafts of TCRalphabeta/CD19-depleted allogeneic hematopoietic cells.

The trim is 3 bases for V and 5 bases for J, with a gap of 12 bases between the germline ends. The CDR3 numbers 14 residues from cysteine through phenylalanine. Only the CDR3 DNA stays, 42 bases, in frame from base 1. Rearrangement joined TRBV12-3 or TRBV12-4 to TRBJ2-3; the D segment cannot be called with confidence. This TCR was sampled from a female patient aged 2-9 years who had a stem cell transplant for aplastic anemia, so the T cells may come from the graft donor. The specimen comprised PBMCs, mostly from graft donor cells, sampled 180 days after TCRalphabeta/CD19-depleted stem cell transplant. The bases are TGTGCCAGCAGTTTCGTCGGGCCAAGAGATACGCAGTATTTT. This gives the protein CASSFVGPRDTQYF.